This passage covers 14 T cell receptor beta chains from one sample sequenced in a study of human T cells and chemical hapten exposure. TCRdb reanalysed the RACE reads using MiXCR and keeps one entry per CDR3 protein. The sample lists more than 95,000 distinct CDR3 sequences; over 10% were seen once. Time point reported: patch test 1, 2 weeks after DPC sensitization. Treatment here: therapeutic diphenylcyclopropenone sensitization with weekly scalp DPC. Sequenced material: whole blood, taken in connection with sensitization to the hapten diphenylcyclopropenone (DPC). The receptors stem from a woman between 50 and 59 years old with alopecia areata. Some clones in this sample may be carry-over from other donors' samples.

This clonotype was found a few times. The chain combines TRBV28 with TRBJ1-1; D is uncertain. CDR1 is MDHEN, CDR2 SYDVKM, per germline. The CDR3 extends over 16 amino acids. With 11 bases removed from V and 1 base from J, the gap between germline ends came to 23 bases. CDR3 in amino acids: CAAPPGGSRQNTEAFF. The CDR3 nucleotides read TGTGCCGCCCCCCCGGGAGGGTCCCGCCAGAACACTGAAGCTTTCTTT.

The gene calls are TRBV6-5 and TRBJ1-1; tentatively, D is TRBD1 (5 bases). The germline V and J ends were trimmed by 5 bases and 11 bases, with 12 bases remaining between them. The CDR3 covers 11 residues. Germline CDR1 MNHEY, CDR2 SVGAGI. CDR3 sequence: CASSGAGDAFF. CDR3 DNA sequence: TGTGCCAGCAGTGGGGCGGGGGACGCTTTCTTT.

The chain uses TRBV4-3 and TRBJ1-4; D ambiguous. This CDR3 has 16 residues. The ends were cut back, 0 bases at V and 0 bases at J, with 8 bases in the middle. Germline CDR1 is LGHNA and CDR2 is YSLEER. The CDR3: CASSQDQTATNEKLFF. In DNA form, the CDR3 reads TGCGCCAGCAGCCAAGATCAGACGGCAACTAATGAAAAACTGTTTTTT.

The genes are TRBV4-2 and TRBJ2-3; D not resolved. This CDR3 contains 16 residues. V was clipped by 1 base and J by 1 base, with 12 bases between them. The germline V gene has CDR1 LGHNA and CDR2 YNFKEQ. DNA for the CDR3: TGTGCCAGCAGCCAAGCCCGAGGTGGGGGCACAGATACGCAGTATTTT. Amino acids: CASSQARGGGTDTQYF.

This clonotype has ten or more counts. This chain uses TRBV6-6 with TRBJ2-2; a possible D gene is TRBD2 (5 bases). Germline V gene lookup returns CDR1 MNHNY and CDR2 SVGAGI (reference sequence). Trimming stripped 6 bases from V and 4 bases from J, with 9 bases between. CDR3 length: 13 residues. Written as DNA, the CDR3 is TGTGCCAGCAGGCCTGGGAGCACCGGGGAGCTGTTTTTT. Translated: CASRPGSTGELFF.

At least ten counts were recorded for this clonotype. V gene TRBV28 combines with J gene TRBJ2-1; 10 bases are shared with TRBD1. Unmatched junction bases numbered 2, after V lost 3 bases and J lost 3 bases. From germline, CDR1 is MDHEN and CDR2 SYDVKM. The CDR3 totals 15 residues. The CDR3 reads CASSLRTGGYNEQFF. The CDR3 nucleotides read TGTGCCAGCAGTTTGCGGACAGGGGGCTACAATGAGCAGTTCTTC.

This clonotype has just a few counts. The rearrangement links TRBV11-2 to TRBJ2-2; D gene uncertain. CDR3 length equals 14 residues. V dropped 1 base and J dropped 6 bases, with 9 bases sitting between them. The V gene's germline CDR1 is SGHAT and CDR2 FQNNGV. CDR3 bases: TGTGCCAGCAGCTTAGCCTACATCGCCGGGGAGCTGTTTTTT. It codes for CASSLAYIAGELFF.

In its sample, this clonotype was seen a few times. This sequence joins TRBV2 and TRBJ1-1, with TRBD1 as a possible D gene (5 bases). CDR3 length equals 16 residues. Trimming removed 11 bases at V and 0 bases at J, with 22 bases between. Germline CDR1 reads SNHLY; CDR2 reads FYNNEI. The CDR3 protein is CAGKTVTEGMNTEAFF. As DNA, the CDR3 is TGTGCCGGAAAGACAGTAACTGAGGGCATGAACACTGAAGCTTTCTTT.

In its sample, this clonotype was seen a few times. CDR3 loop: CASSSPSNTGELFF. In nucleotides, the CDR3 is TGTGCCAGCAGTTCCCCATCCAACACCGGGGAGCTGTTTTTT. V usage is TRBV12-3 or TRBV12-4 and J usage is TRBJ2-2, with D uncertain. This CDR3 is built from 14 residues. Trimming removed 4 bases from V and 2 bases from J, with 8 bases in between.

The CDR3 here is CASSLRTGTDTQYF. CDR3 nucleotides: TGTGCCAGCTCACTCCGGACAGGAACAGATACGCAGTATTTT. The chain joins TRBV18 to TRBJ2-3, with TRBD1 identical over 7 bases. The CDR3 runs 14 residues. Losses at the gene ends were 4 bases for V and 3 bases for J; bases not matched to a gene: 4. The germline V gene has CDR1 KGHSH and CDR2 LQKENI.

This chain joins TRBV29-1 and TRBJ1-1; D possibly corresponds to TRBD1 (5 bases). Germline CDR1 and CDR2: SQVTM and ANQGSEA. V dropped 7 bases and J dropped 6 bases, with 12 bases sitting between them. This CDR3 comprises 11 residues. CDR3 protein: CSAPGLSEAFF. The CDR3 coding sequence is TGCAGCGCTCCGGGACTCTCTGAAGCTTTCTTT.

V and J are TRBV5-6 and TRBJ2-3, with 14 bases matching TRBD2. The CDR3 contains 17 residues. CDR1 is SGHDT, CDR2 YYEEEE, per germline. After removal of 3 bases from V and 5 bases from J, the junction contained 8 bases not matched to a gene. CDR3 residues: CASSWGTGTSGRDTQYF. The DNA of the CDR3 is TGTGCCAGCAGCTGGGGTACCGGGACTAGCGGGAGAGATACGCAGTATTTT.

The table lists this clonotype with a few counts. The chain has TRBV10-1 and TRBJ2-7, with D hard to call. The V gene lost 3 bases and the J gene lost 2 bases, with 11 bases spanning the gap. Per the germline V gene, CDR1 is WNHNN and CDR2 is SYGVQD (reference sequence). The CDR3 covers 14 residues. DNA for the CDR3: TGCGCCAGCAGTGAAATTGGGAAAGCCTACGAGCAGTACTTC. Protein sequence: CASSEIGKAYEQYF.

The table lists this clonotype with many counts. The chain is built from TRBV5-1 and TRBJ2-5, with D uncertain. V was pared by 5 bases and J by 5 bases, with 13 bases between. The germline V gene has CDR1 SGHRS and CDR2 YFSETQ. The CDR3 covers 13 residues. CDR3 amino acids: CASRVGVEETQYF. CDR3 nucleotides: TGCGCCAGCAGGGTGGGCGTTGAGGAGACCCAGTACTTC.